This entry is about one T cell receptor (beta chain). TCR beta rearrangements were amplified from peripheral blood genomic DNA. The data derive from a study of T cell repertoires in aging, cancer and after chemotherapy. Rearranged V-D-J TRB sequences were amplified with a mixed TRB-A/B primer pool. TCRdb re-called the multiplex PCR reads with MiXCR, one entry per CDR3 protein. The top ten hold under 2.5% of the sample, which has over 8,500 distinct CDR3 sequences, 25% to 30% seen once. CDR3 length: 16 residues. V gave up 4 bases and J gave up 3 bases; unmatched junction bases: 10. Germline V gives CDR1 SGHTA, CDR2 FQGNSA.

This TCR derives from a human donor in good health. The V call is TRBV7-2, the J call TRBJ2-3; 7 bases are shared with TRBD2. Sequenced input: blood. DNA of the CDR3: TGTGCCAGCAGCTCCTTATGGGGCGGGAGTACAGATACGCAGTATTTT. It encodes CASSSLWGGSTDTQYF.